In this sample, the clone carrying this TCR beta chain turned up a few times. The CDR3 totals 15 residues. Germline lookup yields CDR1 MNHEY and CDR2 SVGAGI. This entry belongs to a study of blood T cells in healthy people across ages. A second PCR, run for roughly 7 to 12 cycles, used a sample-barcoded 5' primer plus a J-beta primer mix. MiXCR, run by TCRdb on the 5' RACE reads, gives a single entry per CDR3 protein. The sample consists of approximately 800,000 distinct CDR3 sequences, around 36% of them appearing once. The sample comprised blood. This receptor was obtained from a man aged 18 to 35 in good health. The gene calls are TRBV6-5 and TRBJ2-1; D is possibly TRBD1 or TRBD2 (5 bases each). The assigned J gene may be wrong: the sequence end matches TRBJ2-7 better. The CDR3 loop reads CASSYSGVTYNEQYF. The DNA for the CDR3 is TGTGCCAGCAGTTACTCGGGGGTCACCTACAATGAGCAGTACTTC.